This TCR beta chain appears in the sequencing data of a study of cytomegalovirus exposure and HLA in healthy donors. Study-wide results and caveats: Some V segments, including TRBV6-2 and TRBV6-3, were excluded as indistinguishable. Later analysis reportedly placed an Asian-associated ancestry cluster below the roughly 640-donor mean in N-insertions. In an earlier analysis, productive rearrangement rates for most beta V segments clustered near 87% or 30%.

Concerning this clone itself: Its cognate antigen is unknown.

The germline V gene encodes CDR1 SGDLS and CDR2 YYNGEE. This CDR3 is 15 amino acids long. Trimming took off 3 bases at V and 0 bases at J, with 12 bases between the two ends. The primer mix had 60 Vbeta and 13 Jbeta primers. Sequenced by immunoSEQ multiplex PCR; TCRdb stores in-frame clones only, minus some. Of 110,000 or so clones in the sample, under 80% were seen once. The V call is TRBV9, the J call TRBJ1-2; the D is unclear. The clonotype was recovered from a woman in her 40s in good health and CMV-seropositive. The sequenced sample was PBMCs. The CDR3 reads CASSGRSSANYGYTF. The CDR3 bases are TGTGCCAGCAGCGGCCGAAGTTCAGCTAACTATGGCTACACCTTC.